The clone carrying this T cell receptor (beta chain) was seen once. No antigen is known for it. The sample belongs to a study of cytomegalovirus exposure and HLA in healthy donors. Notes on the study in general: Cytomegalovirus association was assigned to about 150 TCR beta chains.

Only in-frame clones appear in the TCRdb table, and some are missing; sequencing was by immunoSEQ multiplex PCR. The data hold a few hundred thousand clones, with 65% to 90% observed a single time. V lost 0 bases to trimming and J lost 1 base; unmatched junction nucleotides: 6. CDR1 is MGHRA, CDR2 YSYEKL, per germline. This CDR3 has 16 residues. The rearrangement joins TRBV4-1 to TRBJ2-7; 7 nucleotides agree with TRBD1. The sequence was obtained from a woman younger than 30 in good health and CMV-seronegative. The sequenced sample consisted of PBMCs. CDR3 sequence: CASSQDKSGGSYEQYF. In DNA, the CDR3 is TGCGCCAGCAGCCAAGATAAGTCAGGGGGTTCCTACGAGCAGTACTTC.